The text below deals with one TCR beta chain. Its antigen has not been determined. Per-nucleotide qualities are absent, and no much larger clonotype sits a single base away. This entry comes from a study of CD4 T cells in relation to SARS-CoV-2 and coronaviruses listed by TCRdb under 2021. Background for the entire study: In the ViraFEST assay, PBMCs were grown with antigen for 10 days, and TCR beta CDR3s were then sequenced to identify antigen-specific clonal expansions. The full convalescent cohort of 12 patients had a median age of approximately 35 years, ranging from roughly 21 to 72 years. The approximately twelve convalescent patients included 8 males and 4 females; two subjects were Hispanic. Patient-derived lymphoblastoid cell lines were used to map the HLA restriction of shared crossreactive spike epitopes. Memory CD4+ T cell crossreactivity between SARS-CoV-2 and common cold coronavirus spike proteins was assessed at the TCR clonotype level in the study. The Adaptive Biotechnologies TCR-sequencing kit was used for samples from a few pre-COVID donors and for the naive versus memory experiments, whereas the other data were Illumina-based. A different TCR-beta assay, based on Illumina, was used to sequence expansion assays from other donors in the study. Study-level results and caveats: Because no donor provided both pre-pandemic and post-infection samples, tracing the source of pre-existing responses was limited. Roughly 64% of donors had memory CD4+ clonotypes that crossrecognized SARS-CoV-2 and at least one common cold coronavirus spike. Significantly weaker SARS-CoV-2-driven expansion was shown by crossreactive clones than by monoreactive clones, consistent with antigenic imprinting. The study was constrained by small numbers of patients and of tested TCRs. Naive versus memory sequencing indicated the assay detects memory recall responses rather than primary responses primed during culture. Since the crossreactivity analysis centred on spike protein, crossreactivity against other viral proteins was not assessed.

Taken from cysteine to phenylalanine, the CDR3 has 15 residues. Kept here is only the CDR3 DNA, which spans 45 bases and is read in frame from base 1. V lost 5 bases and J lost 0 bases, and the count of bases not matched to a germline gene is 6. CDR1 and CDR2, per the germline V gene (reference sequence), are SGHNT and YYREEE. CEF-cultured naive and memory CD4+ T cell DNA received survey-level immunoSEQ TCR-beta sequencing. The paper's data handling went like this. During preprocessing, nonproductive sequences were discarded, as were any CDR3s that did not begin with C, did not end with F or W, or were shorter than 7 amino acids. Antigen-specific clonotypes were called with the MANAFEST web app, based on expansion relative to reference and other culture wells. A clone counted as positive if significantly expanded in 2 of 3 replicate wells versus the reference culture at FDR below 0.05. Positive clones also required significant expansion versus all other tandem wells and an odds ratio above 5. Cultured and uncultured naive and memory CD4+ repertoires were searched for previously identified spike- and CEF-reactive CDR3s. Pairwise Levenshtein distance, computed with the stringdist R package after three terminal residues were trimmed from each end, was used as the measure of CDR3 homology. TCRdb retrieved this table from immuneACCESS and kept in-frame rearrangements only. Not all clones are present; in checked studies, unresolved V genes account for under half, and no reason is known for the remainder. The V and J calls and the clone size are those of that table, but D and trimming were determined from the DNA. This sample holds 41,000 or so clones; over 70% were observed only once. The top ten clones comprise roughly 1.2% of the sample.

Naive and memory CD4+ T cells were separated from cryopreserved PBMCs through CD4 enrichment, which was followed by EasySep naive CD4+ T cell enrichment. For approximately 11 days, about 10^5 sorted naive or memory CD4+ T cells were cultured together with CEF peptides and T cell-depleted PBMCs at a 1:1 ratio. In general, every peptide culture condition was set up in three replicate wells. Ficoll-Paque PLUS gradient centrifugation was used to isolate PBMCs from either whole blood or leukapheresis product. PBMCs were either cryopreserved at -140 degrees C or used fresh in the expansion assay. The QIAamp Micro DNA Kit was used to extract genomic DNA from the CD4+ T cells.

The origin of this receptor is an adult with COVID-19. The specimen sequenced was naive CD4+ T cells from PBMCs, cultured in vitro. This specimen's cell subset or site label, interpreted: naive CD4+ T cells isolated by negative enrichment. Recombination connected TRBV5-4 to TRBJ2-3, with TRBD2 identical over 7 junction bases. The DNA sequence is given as TGTGCCAGCAGTTATAGCGGGCCTAGCACAGATACGCAGTATTTT. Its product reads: CASSYSGPSTDTQYF. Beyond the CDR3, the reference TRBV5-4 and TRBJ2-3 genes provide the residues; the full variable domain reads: ETGVTQSPTHLIKTRGQQVTLRCSSQSGHNTVSWYQQALGQGPQFIFQYYREEENGRGNFPPRFSGLQFPNYSSELNVNALELDDSALYLCASSYSGPSTDTQYFGPGTRLTVL.